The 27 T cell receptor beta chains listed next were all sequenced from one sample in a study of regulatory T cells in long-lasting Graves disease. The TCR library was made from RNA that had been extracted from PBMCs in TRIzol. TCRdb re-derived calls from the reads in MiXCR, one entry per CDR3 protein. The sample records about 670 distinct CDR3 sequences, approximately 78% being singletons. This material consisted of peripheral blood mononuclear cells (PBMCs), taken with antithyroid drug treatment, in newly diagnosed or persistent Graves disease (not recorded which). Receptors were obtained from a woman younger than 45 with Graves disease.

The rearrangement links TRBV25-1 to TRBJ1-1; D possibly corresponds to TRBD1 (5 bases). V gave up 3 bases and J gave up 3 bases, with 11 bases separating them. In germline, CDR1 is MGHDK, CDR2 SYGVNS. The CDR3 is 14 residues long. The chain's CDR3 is CASSEAGLYTEAFF. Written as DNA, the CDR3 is TGTGCCAGCAGTGAGGCGGGGCTCTACACTGAAGCTTTCTTT.

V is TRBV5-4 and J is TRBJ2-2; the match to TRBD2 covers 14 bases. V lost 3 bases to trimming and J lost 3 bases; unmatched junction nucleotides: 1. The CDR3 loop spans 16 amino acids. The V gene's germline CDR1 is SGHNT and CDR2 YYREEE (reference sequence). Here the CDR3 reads CASSWGLAGDTGELFF. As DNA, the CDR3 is TGTGCCAGCAGCTGGGGACTAGCGGGAGACACCGGGGAGCTGTTTTTT.

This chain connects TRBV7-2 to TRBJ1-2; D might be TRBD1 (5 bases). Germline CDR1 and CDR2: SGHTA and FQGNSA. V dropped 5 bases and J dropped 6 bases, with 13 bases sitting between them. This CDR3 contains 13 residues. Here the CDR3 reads CASSRTGADGYTF. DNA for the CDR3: TGTGCCAGCAGCAGAACAGGTGCGGATGGCTACACCTTC.

In DNA form, the CDR3 reads TGTGCCAGCAGTTTGGGGCAGAATAATTCACCCCTCCACTTT. Encoded protein: CASSLGQNNSPLHF. This chain connects TRBV27 to TRBJ1-6; D may be TRBD1 (5 bases). This CDR3 has 14 residues. Germline V gives CDR1 MNHEY, CDR2 SMNVEV (reference sequence). The germline V and J ends were trimmed by 3 bases and 5 bases, with 8 bases remaining between them.

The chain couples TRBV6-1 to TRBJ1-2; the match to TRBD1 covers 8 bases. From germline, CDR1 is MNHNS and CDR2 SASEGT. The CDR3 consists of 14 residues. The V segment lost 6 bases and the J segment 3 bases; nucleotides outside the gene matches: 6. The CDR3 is CASSRQGRDYGYTF. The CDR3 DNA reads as TGTGCCAGCAGCCGACAGGGGAGGGACTATGGCTACACCTTC.

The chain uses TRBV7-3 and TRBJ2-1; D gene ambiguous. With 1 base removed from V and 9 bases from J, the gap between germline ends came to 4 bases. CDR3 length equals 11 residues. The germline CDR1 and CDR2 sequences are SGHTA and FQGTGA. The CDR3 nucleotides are TGTGCCAGCAGCTTAATCGGTGAGCAGTTCTTC. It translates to CASSLIGEQFF.

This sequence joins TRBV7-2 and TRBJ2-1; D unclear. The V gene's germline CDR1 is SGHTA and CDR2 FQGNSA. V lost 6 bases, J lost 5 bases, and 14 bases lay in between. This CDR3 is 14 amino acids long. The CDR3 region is CASSLNRVNNEQFF. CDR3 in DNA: TGTGCCAGCAGTTTGAACCGGGTGAACAATGAGCAGTTCTTC.

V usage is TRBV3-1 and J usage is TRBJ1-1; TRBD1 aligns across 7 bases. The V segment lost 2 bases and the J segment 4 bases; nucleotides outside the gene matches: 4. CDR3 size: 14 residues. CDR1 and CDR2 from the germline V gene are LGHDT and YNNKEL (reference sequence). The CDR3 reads CASSQIGGGTEAFF. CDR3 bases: TGTGCCAGCAGCCAAATAGGGGGCGGCACTGAAGCTTTCTTT.

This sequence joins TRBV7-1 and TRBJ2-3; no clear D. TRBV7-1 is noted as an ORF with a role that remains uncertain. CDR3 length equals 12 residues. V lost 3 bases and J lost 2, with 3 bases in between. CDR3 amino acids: CASSSSTDTQYF. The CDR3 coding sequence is TGTGCCAGCAGCTCTTCCACAGATACGCAGTATTTT.

Here the CDR3 DNA reads TGTGCCTTCCCCTGGCGGGGGAGCGCAGATACGCAGTATTTT. Protein product: CAFPWRGSADTQYF. The chain joins TRBV7-9 to TRBJ2-3, with 7 positions matching TRBD2. Germline V gene sequence: CDR1 SEHNR, CDR2 FQNEAQ (reference sequence). Trimming removed 11 bases from V and 4 bases from J; junction bases left unmatched: 12. The CDR3 runs 14 residues.

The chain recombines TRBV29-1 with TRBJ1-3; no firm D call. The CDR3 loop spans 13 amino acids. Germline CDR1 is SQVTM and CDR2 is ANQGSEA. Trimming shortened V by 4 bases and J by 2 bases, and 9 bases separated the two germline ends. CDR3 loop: CSVGWSAGNTIYF. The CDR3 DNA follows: TGCAGCGTTGGGTGGTCGGCTGGAAACACCATATATTTT.

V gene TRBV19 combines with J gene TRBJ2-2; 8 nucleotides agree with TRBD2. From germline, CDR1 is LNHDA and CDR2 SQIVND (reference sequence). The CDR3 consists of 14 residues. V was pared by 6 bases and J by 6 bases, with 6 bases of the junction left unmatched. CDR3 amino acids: CASSGWTSPGELFF. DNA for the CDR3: TGTGCCAGTAGCGGTTGGACTAGCCCCGGGGAGCTGTTTTTT.

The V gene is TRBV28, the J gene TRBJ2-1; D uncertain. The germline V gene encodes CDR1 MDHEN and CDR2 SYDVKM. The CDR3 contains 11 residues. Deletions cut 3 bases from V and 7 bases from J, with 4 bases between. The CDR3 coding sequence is TGTGCCAGCAGTTTTCCTAATGAGCAGTTCTTC. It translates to CASSFPNEQFF.

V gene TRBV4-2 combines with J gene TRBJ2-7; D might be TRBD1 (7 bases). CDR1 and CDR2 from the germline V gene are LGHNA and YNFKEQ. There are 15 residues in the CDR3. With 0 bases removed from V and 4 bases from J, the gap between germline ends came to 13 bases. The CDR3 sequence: CASSQEAGQLYEQYF. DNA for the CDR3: TGTGCCAGCAGCCAAGAGGCGGGACAGCTTTACGAGCAGTACTTC.

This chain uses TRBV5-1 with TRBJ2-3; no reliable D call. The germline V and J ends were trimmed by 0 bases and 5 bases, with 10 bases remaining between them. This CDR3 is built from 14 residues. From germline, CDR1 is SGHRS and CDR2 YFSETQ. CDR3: CASSLESEGDTQYF. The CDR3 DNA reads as TGCGCCAGCAGCTTGGAGTCAGAAGGAGATACGCAGTATTTT.

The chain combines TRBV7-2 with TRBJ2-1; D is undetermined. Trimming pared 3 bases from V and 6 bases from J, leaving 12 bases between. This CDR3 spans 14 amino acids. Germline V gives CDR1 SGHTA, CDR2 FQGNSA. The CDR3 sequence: CASSLLGRLNEQFF. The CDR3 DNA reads TGTGCCAGCAGCTTGTTGGGCAGACTCAATGAGCAGTTCTTC. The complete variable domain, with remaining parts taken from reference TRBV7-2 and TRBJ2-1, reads GAGVSQSPSNKVTEKGKDVELRCDPISGHTALYWYRQSLGQGLEFLIYFQGNSAPDKSGLPSDRFSAERTGGSVSTLTIQRTQQEDSAVYLCASSLLGRLNEQFFGPGTRLTVL.

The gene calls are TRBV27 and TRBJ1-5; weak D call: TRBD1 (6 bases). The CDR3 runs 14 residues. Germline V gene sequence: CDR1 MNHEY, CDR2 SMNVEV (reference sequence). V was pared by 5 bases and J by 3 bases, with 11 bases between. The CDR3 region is CASSPGQNNQPQHF. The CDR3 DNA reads TGTGCCAGCAGTCCAGGACAGAACAATCAGCCCCAGCATTTT.

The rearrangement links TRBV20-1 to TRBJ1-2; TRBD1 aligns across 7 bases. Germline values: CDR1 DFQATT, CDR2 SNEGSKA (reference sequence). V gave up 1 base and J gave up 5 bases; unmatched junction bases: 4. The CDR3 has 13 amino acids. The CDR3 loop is CSARVDREYGYTF. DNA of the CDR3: TGCAGTGCTAGAGTCGACAGGGAGTATGGCTACACCTTC.

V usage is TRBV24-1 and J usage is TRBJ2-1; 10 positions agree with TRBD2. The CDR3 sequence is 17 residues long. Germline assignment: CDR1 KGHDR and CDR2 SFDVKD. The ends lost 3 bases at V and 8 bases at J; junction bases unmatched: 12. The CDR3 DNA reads TGTGCCACCAGTGATAGTTTAGCGGGGGGTGGTTTGGATGAGCAGTTCTTC. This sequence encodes CATSDSLAGGGLDEQFF.

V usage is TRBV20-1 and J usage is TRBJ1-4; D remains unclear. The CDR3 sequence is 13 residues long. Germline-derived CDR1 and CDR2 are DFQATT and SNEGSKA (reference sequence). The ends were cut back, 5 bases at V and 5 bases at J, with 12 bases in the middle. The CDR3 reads CSAWTATNEKLFF. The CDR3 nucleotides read TGCAGTGCTTGGACGGCCACGAATGAAAAACTGTTTTTT.

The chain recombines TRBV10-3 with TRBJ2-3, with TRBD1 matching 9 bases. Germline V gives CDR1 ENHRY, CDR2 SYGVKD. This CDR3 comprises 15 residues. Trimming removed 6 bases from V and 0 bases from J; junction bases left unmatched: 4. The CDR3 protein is CAIRTGTGSTDTQYF. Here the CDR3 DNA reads TGTGCCATCAGGACCGGGACAGGGAGCACAGATACGCAGTATTTT.

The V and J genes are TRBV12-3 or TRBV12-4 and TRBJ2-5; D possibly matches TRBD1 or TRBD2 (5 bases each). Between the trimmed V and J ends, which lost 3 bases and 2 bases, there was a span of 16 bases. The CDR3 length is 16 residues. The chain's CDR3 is CASSLGGGPQQETQYF. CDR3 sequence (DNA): TGTGCCAGCAGTTTGGGTGGGGGACCCCAACAAGAGACCCAGTACTTC.

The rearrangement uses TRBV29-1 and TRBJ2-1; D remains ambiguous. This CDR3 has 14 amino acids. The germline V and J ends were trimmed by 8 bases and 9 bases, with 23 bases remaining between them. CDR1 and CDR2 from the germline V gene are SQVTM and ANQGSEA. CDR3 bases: TGCAGCATAGTAAGCTGGCCTCTCCCCAGTGAGCAGTTCTTC. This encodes CSIVSWPLPSEQFF.

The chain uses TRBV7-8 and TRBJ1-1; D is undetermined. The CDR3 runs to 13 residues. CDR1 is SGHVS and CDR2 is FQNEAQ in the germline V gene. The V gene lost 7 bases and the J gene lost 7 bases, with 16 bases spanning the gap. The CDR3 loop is CASTPPTPNEAFF. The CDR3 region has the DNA TGTGCCAGCACCCCTCCGACGCCCAATGAAGCTTTCTTT.

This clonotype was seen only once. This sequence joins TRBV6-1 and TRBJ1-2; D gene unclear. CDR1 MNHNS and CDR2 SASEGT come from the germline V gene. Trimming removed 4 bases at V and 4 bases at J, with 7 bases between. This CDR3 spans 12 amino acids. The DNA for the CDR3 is TGTGCCAGCAGTGGGCAGCTCTATGGCTACACCTTC. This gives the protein CASSGQLYGYTF.

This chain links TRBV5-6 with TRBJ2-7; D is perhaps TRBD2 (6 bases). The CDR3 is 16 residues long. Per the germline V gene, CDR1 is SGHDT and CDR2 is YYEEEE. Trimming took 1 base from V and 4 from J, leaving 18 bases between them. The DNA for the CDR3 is TGTGCCAGCAGCTTGAGGGCCGGGGGTAAACGGTACGAGCAGTACTTC. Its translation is CASSLRAGGKRYEQYF.

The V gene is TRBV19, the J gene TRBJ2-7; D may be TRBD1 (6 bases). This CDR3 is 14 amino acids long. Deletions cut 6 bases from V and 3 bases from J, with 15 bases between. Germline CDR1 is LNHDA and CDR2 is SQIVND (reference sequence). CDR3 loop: CASSGAGEVYEQYF. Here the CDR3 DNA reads TGTGCCAGTAGCGGGGCAGGGGAAGTCTACGAGCAGTACTTC.